This T cell receptor (beta chain) was sequenced for a study of shared clonotypes between healthy human individuals. Study information: Per donor, CD8 memory used one plate, CD8 naive used two, CD4 memory used three and CD4 naive used three.

This clone was seen a few times. Profiled with immunoSEQ multiplex PCR; TCRdb holds only in-frame clones, not every one. The sample has about 330,000 clones; about 74% are singletons. The receptor comes from a man younger than 40 in good health. The material sequenced was memory CD4+ T cells sorted from blood. The subset was: CD45RA-negative fraction.

As DNA, the CDR3 is TGCGCCAGCAGCTTGGCCATTGGCAGGGTTTCCGAGCAGTACTTC. Its translation: CASSLAIGRVSEQYF. J is TRBJ2-7 and V is TRBV5-1; maybe TRBD1 (5 bases). V was clipped by 0 bases and J by 6 bases, with 16 bases between them. The CDR3 totals 15 residues. Germline CDR1 is SGHRS and CDR2 is YFSETQ.